This entry lists 17 T cell receptor beta chains sequenced from one sample in a study of blood T cell repertoires in COVID-19. The table came from immunoSEQ multiplex PCR; TCRdb's copy has only in-frame clones and leaves some out. The profile shows 53,000 or so clones, approximately 80% of them singletons. Sequenced sample: peripheral blood. The origin of the receptors is a man in his 70s with active or convalescent COVID-19.

The chain recombines TRBV7-2 with TRBJ2-7, with D maybe TRBD1 (5 bases). Trimming removed 6 bases from V and 7 bases from J, with 16 bases in between. This CDR3 has 13 amino acids. Germline-derived CDR1 and CDR2 are SGHTA and FQGNSA. This CDR3 is CASRAGSLNEQYF. The CDR3 DNA follows: TGTGCCAGCAGAGCAGGGTCCCTGAATGAGCAGTACTTC.

V usage is TRBV18 and J usage is TRBJ1-4; 10 bases are a match to TRBD1. Germline V gene lookup returns CDR1 KGHSH and CDR2 LQKENI. V dropped 6 bases and J dropped 7; count of bases not matched to a gene: 8. The CDR3 covers 15 residues. CDR3 sequence reads: CASSSPGQGSEKLFF. DNA for the CDR3: TGTGCCAGCTCTTCACCGGGACAGGGGTCTGAAAAACTGTTTTTT.

The chain joins TRBV9 to TRBJ2-7, with D tentatively TRBD2 (5 bases). Germline loops: CDR1 SGDLS, CDR2 YYNGEE. Deletions cut 0 bases from V and 3 bases from J, with 13 bases between. The CDR3 is 15 amino acids. This CDR3 reads CASSVDPTGGYEQYF. The CDR3 DNA is TGTGCCAGCAGCGTAGACCCTACCGGAGGCTACGAGCAGTACTTC.

The CDR3 region is CSVLTGGGYEQYF. Written as DNA, the CDR3 is TGCAGCGTACTGACAGGGGGCGGGTACGAGCAGTACTTC. J is TRBJ2-7 and V is TRBV29-1; 10 positions agree with TRBD1. After removal of 6 bases from V and 4 bases from J, the junction contained 6 bases not matched to a gene. In germline, CDR1 is SQVTM, CDR2 ANQGSEA. This CDR3 is 13 amino acids long.

V and J are TRBV11-3 and TRBJ1-2, with D perhaps TRBD1 (6 bases). The germline V and J ends were trimmed by 5 bases and 4 bases, with 11 bases remaining between them. The CDR3 sequence is 13 residues long. Looked up from germline, CDR1 is SGHNT and CDR2 is YENEEA. For the CDR3, the DNA is TGTGCCAGCAGCAAACAGGGCGTCTATGGCTACACCTTC. Translation: CASSKQGVYGYTF.

The chain carries TRBV5-6 and TRBJ1-3; the D is unclear. CDR3 length: 16 amino acids. V was clipped by 2 bases and J by 0 bases, with 12 bases between them. Germline CDR1 and CDR2: SGHDT and YYEEEE. CDR3: CASSLNIFRSGNTIYF. The DNA of the CDR3 is TGTGCCAGCAGCTTAAATATTTTCCGCTCTGGAAACACCATATATTTT. Looking up the rest from reference TRBV5-6 and TRBJ1-3 gives the full variable domain: DAGVTQSPTHLIKTRGQQVTLRCSPKSGHDTVSWYQQALGQGPQFIFQYYEEEERQRGNFPDRFSGHQFPNYSSELNVNALLLGDSALYLCASSLNIFRSGNTIYFGEGSWLTVV.

This chain uses TRBV29-1 with TRBJ2-5; D perhaps matches TRBD2 (6 bases). The length of the CDR3 is 14 residues. The V end was cut by 0 bases, the J end by 5 bases, with 13 bases between. The germline V gene encodes CDR1 SQVTM and CDR2 ANQGSEA. CDR3 amino acids: CSVEDPTGVETQYF. CDR3 coding DNA: TGCAGCGTTGAAGATCCCACGGGGGTGGAGACCCAGTACTTC.

This chain links TRBV4-1 with TRBJ2-7; tentative D call: TRBD2 (6 bases). V shed 1 base and J shed 5 bases, with 12 bases lying between them. Germline V lookup: CDR1 MGHRA, CDR2 YSYEKL. The CDR3 runs to 14 residues. CDR3 in DNA: TGCGCCAGCAGCCAAGTTGTCGGGGGTCACGAGCAGTACTTC. Amino acid sequence: CASSQVVGGHEQYF.

The J gene is TRBJ1-2, the V gene TRBV30, with D possibly being TRBD1 (6 bases). In germline, CDR1 is GTSNPN, CDR2 SVGIG (reference sequence). The V and J ends lost 4 bases and 4 bases respectively, with 13 bases between them. This CDR3 spans 13 amino acids. In nucleotides, the CDR3 is TGTGCCTGGAATAGGGACATCCTCTATGGCTACACCTTC. This gives the protein CAWNRDILYGYTF.

The chain uses TRBV5-5 and TRBJ1-2; D possibly corresponds to TRBD1 (6 bases). Germline V gene data show CDR1 as SGHKS and CDR2 as YYEKEE (reference sequence). Trimming pared 4 bases from V and 8 bases from J, leaving 12 bases between. The CDR3 consists of 12 residues. The CDR3 region is CASSKDSSGYTF. DNA of the CDR3: TGTGCCAGCAGCAAGGACAGTAGCGGCTACACCTTC.

The chain uses TRBV11-2 and TRBJ1-1; D gene ambiguous. Germline assignment: CDR1 SGHAT and CDR2 FQNNGV. The CDR3 is 14 residues long. The germline V and J ends were trimmed by 5 bases and 2 bases, with 12 bases remaining between them. DNA of the CDR3: TGTGCCAGCAGCCCCACGCAGTTAAACACTGAAGCTTTCTTT. Amino acids: CASSPTQLNTEAFF.

CDR3 nucleotides: TGTGCCAGCAGTTTGACTAGCGCGCTCACAGATACGCAGTATTTT. It is translated as CASSLTSALTDTQYF. The chain joins TRBV6-5 to TRBJ2-3, with TRBD2 matching 8 bases. J lost 2 bases, V lost 4 bases, and 5 bases had no gene match. The CDR3 is made up of 15 amino acids. Germline V gene sequence: CDR1 MNHEY, CDR2 SVGAGI.

This clone appeared a single time. The CDR3, as DNA: TGTGCCAGCAGCATTAGCGGTGTTTCCTACGAGCAGTACTTC. Translation: CASSISGVSYEQYF. The chain has TRBV9 and TRBJ2-7, with D tentatively TRBD2 (6 bases). CDR3 length equals 14 residues. Germline V gives CDR1 SGDLS, CDR2 YYNGEE. V was trimmed by 4 bases and J by 1 base, leaving 12 bases between them.

This clone was detected once. The CDR3 DNA reads TGTGCCAGCAGTAGGGACACCACCCGGCGCTATGGCTACACCTTC. Translation: CASSRDTTRRYGYTF. The V gene is TRBV5-5, the J gene TRBJ1-2; D perhaps matches TRBD1 (6 bases). Germline V gene lookup returns CDR1 SGHKS and CDR2 YYEKEE (reference sequence). Trimming took 5 bases from V and 4 from J, leaving 18 bases between them. The CDR3 has 15 residues.

The rearrangement links TRBV30 to TRBJ1-5; D not resolved. Germline V gene data show CDR1 as GTSNPN and CDR2 as SVGIG (reference sequence). There are 14 residues in the CDR3. Trimming left V 1 base short and J 4 bases short, with 11 bases between. Written as DNA, the CDR3 is TGTGCCTGGAGTGGTGACACCAAAAATCAGCCCCAGCATTTT. Its protein is CAWSGDTKNQPQHF.

The rearrangement joins TRBV28 to TRBJ1-2, with 8 bases fitting TRBD1. With V trimmed by 4 bases and J by 8 bases, 6 bases remained unmatched. The CDR3 contains 13 residues. Per germline, CDR1 MDHEN and CDR2 SYDVKM. The CDR3 here is CASSSDRGWGYTF. In nucleotides, the CDR3 is TGTGCCAGCAGTTCCGACAGGGGTTGGGGCTACACCTTC.

The chain has TRBV4-1 and TRBJ1-5; TRBD1 matches at 9 bases. The CDR3 is 17 amino acids. Germline assignment: CDR1 MGHRA and CDR2 YSYEKL. V shed 1 base and J 5 bases; nucleotides not matched to a gene: 9. DNA for the CDR3: TGCGCCAGCAGCCAAGGTGACAGGGGGATGTTCGATCAGCCCCAGCATTTT. Translation gives CASSQGDRGMFDQPQHF.